The 2 T cell receptor beta chains reported below all come from one sample, sequenced in a study of blood T cell repertoires in COVID-19. TCRdb keeps only in-frame clones here, not all; method: immunoSEQ multiplex PCR. The sample lists 54,000 or so clones, around nine tenths occurring once. The sample comprised peripheral blood. The receptors originated from a man aged 45-60 years with active COVID-19.

The CDR3: CASSPVDRVGYTF. CDR3 nucleotide sequence: TGTGCCAGCAGTCCGGTCGACAGGGTAGGCTACACCTTC. V is TRBV6-5 and J is TRBJ1-2; 7 bases are a match to TRBD1. V shed 5 bases, J shed 8 bases, and the junction held 8 bases outside the gene matches. Germline loops: CDR1 MNHEY, CDR2 SVGAGI. CDR3 length equals 13 residues.

The rearrangement links TRBV4-3 to TRBJ2-1; 7 bases map to TRBD1. From germline, CDR1 is LGHNA and CDR2 YSLEER. The CDR3 extends over 17 amino acids. J gave up 6 bases and V 6 bases, and 17 bases lay outside the gene matches. CDR3: CASREGTAGILSNEQFF. CDR3 DNA sequence: TGCGCCAGCAGAGAGGGGACAGCTGGGATCCTCTCCAATGAGCAGTTCTTC.